This T cell receptor beta chain was sequenced during a study of blood T cell repertoires in COVID-19. The CDR3 runs 14 residues. V was pared by 5 bases and J by 2 bases, with 12 bases between. Germline V gene lookup returns CDR1 MNHEY and CDR2 SVGAGI. The assay was immunoSEQ multiplex PCR, and TCRdb's table has in-frame clones only and misses some. The data show nearly 80,000 clones, roughly 80% seen once. Specimen: peripheral blood. V and J are TRBV6-5 and TRBJ1-2, with D possibly matching TRBD1 (5 bases). The TCR comes from an older woman with acute or convalescent COVID-19. The CDR3 nucleotides read TGTGCCAGCAGTACCAGGGCGGGAAACTATGGCTACACCTTC. Its protein product is CASSTRAGNYGYTF.